This passage covers 14 T cell receptor beta chains from one sample sequenced in a study of T cells after yellow fever vaccination. TCRdb called the 5' RACE reads again in MiXCR, with one record for every CDR3 protein. The table has 450,000 to 650,000 distinct CDR3 sequences, 20% to 25% seen once; the top ten hold around 16%. Sequenced material: PBMCs, taken roughly 20 days after the first yellow fever vaccination. The receptors shown here come from a man aged 18-30 years who received the YFV17D yellow fever vaccine.

V usage is TRBV7-9 and J usage is TRBJ2-5; TRBD1 aligns across 10 bases. V was clipped by 5 bases and J by 4 bases; unmatched bases: 7. CDR3 length: 15 amino acids. Per the germline V gene, CDR1 is SEHNR and CDR2 is FQNEAQ (reference sequence). The chain's CDR3 is CASSPGTGVLETQYF. For the CDR3, the DNA is TGTGCCAGCAGCCCCGGGACAGGGGTCCTAGAGACCCAGTACTTC.

This clonotype appeared a few times. The chain has TRBV12-3 or TRBV12-4 and TRBJ1-2; no definite D call. The V and J ends lost 6 bases and 8 bases respectively, with 16 bases between them. The CDR3 runs 13 residues. The CDR3 sequence: CASRPETGWGYTF. The CDR3 DNA sequence: TGTGCCAGCAGGCCCGAAACTGGTTGGGGCTACACCTTC.

This clonotype was seen only a few times. The chain uses TRBV9 and TRBJ1-1, with D possibly being TRBD1 (6 bases). V dropped 4 bases and J dropped 1 base, with 23 bases sitting between them. The CDR3 sequence is 18 residues long. Germline loops: CDR1 SGDLS, CDR2 YYNGEE. Written as DNA, the CDR3 is TGTGCCAGCAGCAGATACAGGGAGGAGGTCAACAGGAACACTGAAGCTTTCTTT. Its protein is CASSRYREEVNRNTEAFF.

This rearrangement joins TRBV5-1 to TRBJ2-3, with a tentative D call TRBD2 (6 bases). Germline V gene sequence: CDR1 SGHRS, CDR2 YFSETQ. This CDR3 comprises 15 residues. The V gene lost 5 bases and the J gene lost 6 bases, with 19 bases spanning the gap. The CDR3 nucleotides are TGCGCCAGCAGGCTGTCAGGAGGCGGGATGGATACGCAGTATTTT. Its protein product is CASRLSGGGMDTQYF.

This clonotype was picked up a small number of times. This chain joins TRBV12-3 or TRBV12-4 and TRBJ1-5, with D hard to call. The CDR3 spans 16 residues. With 3 bases removed from V and 2 bases from J, the gap between germline ends came to 14 bases. CDR3 protein: CASSFSAGEGNQPQHF. CDR3 DNA: TGTGCCAGCAGTTTCTCAGCCGGGGAAGGCAATCAGCCCCAGCATTTT.

This clonotype was detected ten times or more. The chain carries TRBV2 and TRBJ2-7; D remains ambiguous. V shed 3 bases and J shed 3 bases, with 6 bases lying between them. The CDR3 runs 12 residues. The germline CDR1 and CDR2 sequences are SNHLY and FYNNEI. The chain's CDR3 is CASSDAGYEQYF. The DNA of the CDR3 is TGTGCCAGCAGTGATGCCGGCTACGAGCAGTACTTC.

This chain uses TRBV7-8 with TRBJ2-7; D possibly corresponds to TRBD1 (6 bases). V was pared by 1 base and J by 5 bases, with 9 bases between. Germline CDR1 and CDR2: SGHVS and FQNEAQ. The CDR3 is 13 residues long. The CDR3, as DNA: TGTGCCAGCAGCTTAGACAGGGACCACGAGCAGTACGTC. Protein: CASSLDRDHEQYV.

The V and J genes are TRBV10-3 and TRBJ2-5, with D uncertain. The CDR3 covers 14 residues. V was clipped by 3 bases and J by 3 bases, with 11 bases between them. Germline CDR1 is ENHRY and CDR2 is SYGVKD. This CDR3 reads CAISDYSTEETQYF. The CDR3 DNA sequence: TGTGCCATCAGTGATTACAGTACGGAAGAGACCCAGTACTTC.

The V call is TRBV9, the J call TRBJ2-5, with D perhaps matching TRBD2 (5 bases). The V end lost 2 bases, the J end lost 9 bases, and 14 bases lay between the germline ends. CDR3 length: 13 amino acids. Germline V CDR1 and CDR2: SGDLS, YYNGEE. This CDR3 reads CASSVRAEEAQYF. The CDR3 nucleotides read TGTGCCAGCAGCGTTAGGGCGGAGGAGGCCCAGTACTTC.

A word on this clonotype: A read error may produce the germline difference seen at one junction end. The rearrangement joins TRBV4-3 to TRBJ2-7; D gene ambiguous. The CDR3 spans 16 residues. Germline V gives CDR1 LGHNA, CDR2 YSLEER. The CDR3 protein is CASSQDKGGIPYEEYF. CDR3 coding DNA: TGCGCCAGCAGCCAAGATAAGGGTGGAATCCCCTACGAGGAGTACTTC.

The chain links TRBV6-4 to TRBJ1-6; 8 bases map to TRBD1. The V and J ends lost 2 bases and 7 bases, in that order; junction bases with no gene match: 4. Germline CDR1 MRHNA, CDR2 SNTAGT. The CDR3 loop spans 15 amino acids. The CDR3 region has the DNA TGTGCCAGCAGTGACGGACAGGGAGTAAATTCACCCCTCCACTTT. Its protein product is CASSDGQGVNSPLHF.

This clonotype showed up just a few times. The chain has TRBV11-2 and TRBJ2-1; D is ambiguous. This CDR3 contains 15 residues. Trimming stripped 0 bases from V and 2 bases from J, with 8 bases between. CDR1 is SGHAT, CDR2 FQNNGV, per germline. The CDR3 is CASSLDQAPYNEQFF. Written as DNA, the CDR3 is TGTGCCAGCAGCTTAGATCAGGCCCCCTACAATGAGCAGTTCTTC.

J is TRBJ2-1 and V is TRBV4-1, with D maybe TRBD1 (5 bases). The V gene lost 5 bases and the J gene lost 2 bases, with 19 bases spanning the gap. Germline-derived CDR1 and CDR2 are MGHRA and YSYEKL. The CDR3 spans 17 residues. The chain's CDR3 is CASSFPPAGNTYNEQFF. DNA for the CDR3: TGCGCCAGCAGCTTCCCCCCGGCAGGGAATACCTACAATGAGCAGTTCTTC.

This chain uses TRBV20-1 with TRBJ1-5; D possibly corresponds to TRBD1 (5 bases). With 3 bases removed from V and 6 bases from J, the gap between germline ends came to 12 bases. Germline V gene data show CDR1 as DFQATT and CDR2 as SNEGSKA (reference sequence). The CDR3 is 13 amino acids. The CDR3 DNA reads TGCAGTGCTAGTGGGGGGGATTTTCAGCCCCAGCATTTT. This sequence encodes CSASGGDFQPQHF.